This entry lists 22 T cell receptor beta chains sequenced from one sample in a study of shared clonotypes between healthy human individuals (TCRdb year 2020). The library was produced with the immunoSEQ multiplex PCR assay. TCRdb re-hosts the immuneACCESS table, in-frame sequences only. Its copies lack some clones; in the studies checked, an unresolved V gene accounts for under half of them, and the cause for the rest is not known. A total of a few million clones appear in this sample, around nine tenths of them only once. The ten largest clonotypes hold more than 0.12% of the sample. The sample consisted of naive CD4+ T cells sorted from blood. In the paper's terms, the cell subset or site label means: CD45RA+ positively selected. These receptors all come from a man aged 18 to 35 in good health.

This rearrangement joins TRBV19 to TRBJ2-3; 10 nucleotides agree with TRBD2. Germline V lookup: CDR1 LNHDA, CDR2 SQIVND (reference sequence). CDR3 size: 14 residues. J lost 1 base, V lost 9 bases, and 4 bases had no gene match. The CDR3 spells CASLSGGGTDTQYF. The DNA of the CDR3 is TGTGCCAGCCTGAGCGGGGGGGGCACAGATACGCAGTATTTT.

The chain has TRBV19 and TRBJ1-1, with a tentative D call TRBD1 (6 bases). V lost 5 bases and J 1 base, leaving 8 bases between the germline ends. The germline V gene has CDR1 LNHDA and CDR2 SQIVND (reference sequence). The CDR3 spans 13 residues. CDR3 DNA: TGTGCCAGTAGTCCACAGGGGAACACTGAAGCTTTCTTT. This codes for CASSPQGNTEAFF.

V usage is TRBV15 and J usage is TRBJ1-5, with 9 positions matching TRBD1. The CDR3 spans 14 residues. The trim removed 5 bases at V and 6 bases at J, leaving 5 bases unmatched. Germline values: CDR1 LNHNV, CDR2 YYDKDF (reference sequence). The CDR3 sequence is CATSSDRGIQPQHF. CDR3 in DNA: TGTGCCACCAGCTCCGACAGGGGGATTCAGCCCCAGCATTTT.

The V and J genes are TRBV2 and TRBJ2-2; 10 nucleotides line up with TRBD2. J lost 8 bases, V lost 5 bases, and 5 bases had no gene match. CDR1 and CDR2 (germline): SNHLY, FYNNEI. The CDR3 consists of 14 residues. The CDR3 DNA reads TGTGCCAGCAGTCCCGGGACTAGCGCTGGGGAGCTGTTTTTT. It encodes CASSPGTSAGELFF.

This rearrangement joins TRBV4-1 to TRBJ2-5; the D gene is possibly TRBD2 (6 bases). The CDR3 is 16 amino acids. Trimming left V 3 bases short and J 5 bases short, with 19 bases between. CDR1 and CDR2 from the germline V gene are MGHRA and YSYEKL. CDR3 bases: TGCGCCAGCAGCCAGGCCGGGACTGTCCATCGGGAGACCCAGTACTTC. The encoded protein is CASSQAGTVHRETQYF.

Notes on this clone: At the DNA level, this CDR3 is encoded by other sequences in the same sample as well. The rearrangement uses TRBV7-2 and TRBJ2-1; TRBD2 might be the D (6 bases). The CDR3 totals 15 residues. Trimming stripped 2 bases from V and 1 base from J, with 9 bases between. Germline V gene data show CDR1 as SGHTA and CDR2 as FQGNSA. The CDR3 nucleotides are TGTGCCAGCAGCTTAACCGGGACTTCCTACAATGAGCAGTTCTTC. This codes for CASSLTGTSYNEQFF.

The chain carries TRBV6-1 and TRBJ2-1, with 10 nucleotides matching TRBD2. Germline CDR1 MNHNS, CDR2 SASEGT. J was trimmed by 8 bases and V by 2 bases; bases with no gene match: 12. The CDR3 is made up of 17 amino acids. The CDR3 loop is CASSEPARASGSDEQFF. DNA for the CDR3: TGTGCCAGCAGTGAACCCGCCCGGGCTAGCGGGAGTGATGAGCAGTTCTTC.

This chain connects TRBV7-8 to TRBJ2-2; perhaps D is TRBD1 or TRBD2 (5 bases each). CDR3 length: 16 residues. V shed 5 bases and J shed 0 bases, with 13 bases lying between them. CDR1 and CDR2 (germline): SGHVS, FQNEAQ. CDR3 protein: CASSPYKGPNTGELFF. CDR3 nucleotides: TGTGCCAGCAGCCCTTACAAGGGACCGAACACCGGGGAGCTGTTTTTT.

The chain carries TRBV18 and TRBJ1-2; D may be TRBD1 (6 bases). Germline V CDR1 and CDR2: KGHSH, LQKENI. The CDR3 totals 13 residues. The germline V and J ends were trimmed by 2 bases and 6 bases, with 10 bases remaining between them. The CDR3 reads CASSPEPGDGYTF. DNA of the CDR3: TGTGCCAGCTCACCAGAACCAGGGGATGGCTACACCTTC.

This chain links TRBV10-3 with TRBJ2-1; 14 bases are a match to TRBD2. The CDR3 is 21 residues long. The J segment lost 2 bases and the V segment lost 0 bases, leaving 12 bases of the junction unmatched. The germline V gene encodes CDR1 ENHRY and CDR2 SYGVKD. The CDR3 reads CAISESRATGTSGRAYNEQFF. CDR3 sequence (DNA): TGTGCCATCAGTGAGTCGAGGGCCACCGGGACTAGCGGGAGAGCCTACAATGAGCAGTTCTTC.

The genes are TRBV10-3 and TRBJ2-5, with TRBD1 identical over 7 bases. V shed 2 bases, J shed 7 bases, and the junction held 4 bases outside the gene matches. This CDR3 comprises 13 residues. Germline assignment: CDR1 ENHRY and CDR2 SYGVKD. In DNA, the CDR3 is TGTGCCATCAGTGAGGACAGGGCCGGGACCCAGTACTTC. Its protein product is CAISEDRAGTQYF.

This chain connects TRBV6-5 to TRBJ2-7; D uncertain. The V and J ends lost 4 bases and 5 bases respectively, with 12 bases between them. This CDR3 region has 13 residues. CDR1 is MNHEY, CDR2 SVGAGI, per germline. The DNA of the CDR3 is TGTGCCAGCAGTTTTGGGCGGTACAACGAGCAGTACTTC. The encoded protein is CASSFGRYNEQYF.

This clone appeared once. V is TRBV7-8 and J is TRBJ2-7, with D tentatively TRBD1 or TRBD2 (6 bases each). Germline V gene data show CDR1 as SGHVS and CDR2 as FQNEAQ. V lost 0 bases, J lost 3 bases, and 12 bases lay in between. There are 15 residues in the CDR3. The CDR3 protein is CASSLAGGQHYEQYF. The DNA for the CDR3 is TGTGCCAGCAGCTTAGCGGGAGGACAGCACTACGAGCAGTACTTC.

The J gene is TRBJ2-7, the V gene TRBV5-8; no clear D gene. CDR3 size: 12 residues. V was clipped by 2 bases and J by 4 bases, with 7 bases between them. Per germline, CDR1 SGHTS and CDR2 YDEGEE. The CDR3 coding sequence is TGTGCCAGCAGCTTCGTTCGGTACGAGCAGTACTTC. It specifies CASSFVRYEQYF.

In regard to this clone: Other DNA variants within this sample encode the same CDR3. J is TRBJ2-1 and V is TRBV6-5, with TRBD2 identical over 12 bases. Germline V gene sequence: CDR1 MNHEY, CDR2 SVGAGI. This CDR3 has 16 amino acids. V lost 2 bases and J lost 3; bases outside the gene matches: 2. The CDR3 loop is CASSYRGLAGYNEQFF. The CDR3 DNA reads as TGTGCCAGCAGTTACCGGGGACTAGCGGGCTACAATGAGCAGTTCTTC.

CDR3 protein: CASSQPRDRVGETQYF. The CDR3 nucleotides are TGCGCCAGCAGCCAGCCGCGGGACAGGGTTGGAGAGACCCAGTACTTC. The chain links TRBV5-1 to TRBJ2-5, with 9 bases identical to TRBD1. J gave up 4 bases and V 4 bases, and 11 bases lay outside the gene matches. The germline CDR1 and CDR2 sequences are SGHRS and YFSETQ. CDR3 size: 16 residues.

In nucleotides, the CDR3 is TGTGCCAGCCACACCAGTAGACAACAAGAGACCCAGTACTTC. This translates into CASHTSRQQETQYF. The chain is built from TRBV18 and TRBJ2-5; D remains unclear. The CDR3 is 14 amino acids. The germline V gene has CDR1 KGHSH and CDR2 LQKENI. V lost 8 bases to trimming and J lost 2 bases, with 15 bases between them.

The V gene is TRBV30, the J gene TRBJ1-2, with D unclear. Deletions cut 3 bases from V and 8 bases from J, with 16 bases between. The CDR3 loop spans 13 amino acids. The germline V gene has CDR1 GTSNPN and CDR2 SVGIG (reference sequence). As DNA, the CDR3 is TGTGCCTGGAGCCCCCGGACTGAGGGAGGCTACACCTTC. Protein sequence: CAWSPRTEGGYTF.

The CDR3: CAWSEWGGDYGYTF. The CDR3, as DNA: TGTGCCTGGAGTGAATGGGGCGGTGACTATGGCTACACCTTC. The chain couples TRBV30 to TRBJ1-2, with D possibly matching TRBD1 (5 bases). Germline V gives CDR1 GTSNPN, CDR2 SVGIG (reference sequence). This CDR3 is 14 amino acids long. V was cut by 1 base and J by 3 bases, with 12 bases left in between.

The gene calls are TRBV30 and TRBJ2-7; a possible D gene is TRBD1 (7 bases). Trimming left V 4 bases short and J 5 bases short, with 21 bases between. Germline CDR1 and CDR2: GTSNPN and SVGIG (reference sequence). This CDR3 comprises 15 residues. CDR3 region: CAWTVRRDSLNEQYF. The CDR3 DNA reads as TGTGCCTGGACAGTAAGGAGGGACAGTCTTAACGAGCAGTACTTC.

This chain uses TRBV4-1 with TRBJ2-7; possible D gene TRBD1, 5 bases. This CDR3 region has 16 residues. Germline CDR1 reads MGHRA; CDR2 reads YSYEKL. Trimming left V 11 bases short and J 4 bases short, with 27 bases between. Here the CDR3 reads CAPIGIQAGKAYEQYF. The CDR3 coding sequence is TGCGCCCCCATTGGGATTCAGGCAGGGAAGGCGTACGAGCAGTACTTC.

CDR3 residues: CASSPGQASNYGYTF. The CDR3 nucleotides read TGTGCCAGCAGCCCGGGACAGGCCTCTAACTATGGCTACACCTTC. The genes are TRBV11-2 and TRBJ1-2, with 8 bases lining up with TRBD1. Germline trimming cut 5 bases from V and 0 bases from J; bases unmatched to any gene: 5. This CDR3 has 15 amino acids. The germline gives CDR1 SGHAT, CDR2 FQNNGV.